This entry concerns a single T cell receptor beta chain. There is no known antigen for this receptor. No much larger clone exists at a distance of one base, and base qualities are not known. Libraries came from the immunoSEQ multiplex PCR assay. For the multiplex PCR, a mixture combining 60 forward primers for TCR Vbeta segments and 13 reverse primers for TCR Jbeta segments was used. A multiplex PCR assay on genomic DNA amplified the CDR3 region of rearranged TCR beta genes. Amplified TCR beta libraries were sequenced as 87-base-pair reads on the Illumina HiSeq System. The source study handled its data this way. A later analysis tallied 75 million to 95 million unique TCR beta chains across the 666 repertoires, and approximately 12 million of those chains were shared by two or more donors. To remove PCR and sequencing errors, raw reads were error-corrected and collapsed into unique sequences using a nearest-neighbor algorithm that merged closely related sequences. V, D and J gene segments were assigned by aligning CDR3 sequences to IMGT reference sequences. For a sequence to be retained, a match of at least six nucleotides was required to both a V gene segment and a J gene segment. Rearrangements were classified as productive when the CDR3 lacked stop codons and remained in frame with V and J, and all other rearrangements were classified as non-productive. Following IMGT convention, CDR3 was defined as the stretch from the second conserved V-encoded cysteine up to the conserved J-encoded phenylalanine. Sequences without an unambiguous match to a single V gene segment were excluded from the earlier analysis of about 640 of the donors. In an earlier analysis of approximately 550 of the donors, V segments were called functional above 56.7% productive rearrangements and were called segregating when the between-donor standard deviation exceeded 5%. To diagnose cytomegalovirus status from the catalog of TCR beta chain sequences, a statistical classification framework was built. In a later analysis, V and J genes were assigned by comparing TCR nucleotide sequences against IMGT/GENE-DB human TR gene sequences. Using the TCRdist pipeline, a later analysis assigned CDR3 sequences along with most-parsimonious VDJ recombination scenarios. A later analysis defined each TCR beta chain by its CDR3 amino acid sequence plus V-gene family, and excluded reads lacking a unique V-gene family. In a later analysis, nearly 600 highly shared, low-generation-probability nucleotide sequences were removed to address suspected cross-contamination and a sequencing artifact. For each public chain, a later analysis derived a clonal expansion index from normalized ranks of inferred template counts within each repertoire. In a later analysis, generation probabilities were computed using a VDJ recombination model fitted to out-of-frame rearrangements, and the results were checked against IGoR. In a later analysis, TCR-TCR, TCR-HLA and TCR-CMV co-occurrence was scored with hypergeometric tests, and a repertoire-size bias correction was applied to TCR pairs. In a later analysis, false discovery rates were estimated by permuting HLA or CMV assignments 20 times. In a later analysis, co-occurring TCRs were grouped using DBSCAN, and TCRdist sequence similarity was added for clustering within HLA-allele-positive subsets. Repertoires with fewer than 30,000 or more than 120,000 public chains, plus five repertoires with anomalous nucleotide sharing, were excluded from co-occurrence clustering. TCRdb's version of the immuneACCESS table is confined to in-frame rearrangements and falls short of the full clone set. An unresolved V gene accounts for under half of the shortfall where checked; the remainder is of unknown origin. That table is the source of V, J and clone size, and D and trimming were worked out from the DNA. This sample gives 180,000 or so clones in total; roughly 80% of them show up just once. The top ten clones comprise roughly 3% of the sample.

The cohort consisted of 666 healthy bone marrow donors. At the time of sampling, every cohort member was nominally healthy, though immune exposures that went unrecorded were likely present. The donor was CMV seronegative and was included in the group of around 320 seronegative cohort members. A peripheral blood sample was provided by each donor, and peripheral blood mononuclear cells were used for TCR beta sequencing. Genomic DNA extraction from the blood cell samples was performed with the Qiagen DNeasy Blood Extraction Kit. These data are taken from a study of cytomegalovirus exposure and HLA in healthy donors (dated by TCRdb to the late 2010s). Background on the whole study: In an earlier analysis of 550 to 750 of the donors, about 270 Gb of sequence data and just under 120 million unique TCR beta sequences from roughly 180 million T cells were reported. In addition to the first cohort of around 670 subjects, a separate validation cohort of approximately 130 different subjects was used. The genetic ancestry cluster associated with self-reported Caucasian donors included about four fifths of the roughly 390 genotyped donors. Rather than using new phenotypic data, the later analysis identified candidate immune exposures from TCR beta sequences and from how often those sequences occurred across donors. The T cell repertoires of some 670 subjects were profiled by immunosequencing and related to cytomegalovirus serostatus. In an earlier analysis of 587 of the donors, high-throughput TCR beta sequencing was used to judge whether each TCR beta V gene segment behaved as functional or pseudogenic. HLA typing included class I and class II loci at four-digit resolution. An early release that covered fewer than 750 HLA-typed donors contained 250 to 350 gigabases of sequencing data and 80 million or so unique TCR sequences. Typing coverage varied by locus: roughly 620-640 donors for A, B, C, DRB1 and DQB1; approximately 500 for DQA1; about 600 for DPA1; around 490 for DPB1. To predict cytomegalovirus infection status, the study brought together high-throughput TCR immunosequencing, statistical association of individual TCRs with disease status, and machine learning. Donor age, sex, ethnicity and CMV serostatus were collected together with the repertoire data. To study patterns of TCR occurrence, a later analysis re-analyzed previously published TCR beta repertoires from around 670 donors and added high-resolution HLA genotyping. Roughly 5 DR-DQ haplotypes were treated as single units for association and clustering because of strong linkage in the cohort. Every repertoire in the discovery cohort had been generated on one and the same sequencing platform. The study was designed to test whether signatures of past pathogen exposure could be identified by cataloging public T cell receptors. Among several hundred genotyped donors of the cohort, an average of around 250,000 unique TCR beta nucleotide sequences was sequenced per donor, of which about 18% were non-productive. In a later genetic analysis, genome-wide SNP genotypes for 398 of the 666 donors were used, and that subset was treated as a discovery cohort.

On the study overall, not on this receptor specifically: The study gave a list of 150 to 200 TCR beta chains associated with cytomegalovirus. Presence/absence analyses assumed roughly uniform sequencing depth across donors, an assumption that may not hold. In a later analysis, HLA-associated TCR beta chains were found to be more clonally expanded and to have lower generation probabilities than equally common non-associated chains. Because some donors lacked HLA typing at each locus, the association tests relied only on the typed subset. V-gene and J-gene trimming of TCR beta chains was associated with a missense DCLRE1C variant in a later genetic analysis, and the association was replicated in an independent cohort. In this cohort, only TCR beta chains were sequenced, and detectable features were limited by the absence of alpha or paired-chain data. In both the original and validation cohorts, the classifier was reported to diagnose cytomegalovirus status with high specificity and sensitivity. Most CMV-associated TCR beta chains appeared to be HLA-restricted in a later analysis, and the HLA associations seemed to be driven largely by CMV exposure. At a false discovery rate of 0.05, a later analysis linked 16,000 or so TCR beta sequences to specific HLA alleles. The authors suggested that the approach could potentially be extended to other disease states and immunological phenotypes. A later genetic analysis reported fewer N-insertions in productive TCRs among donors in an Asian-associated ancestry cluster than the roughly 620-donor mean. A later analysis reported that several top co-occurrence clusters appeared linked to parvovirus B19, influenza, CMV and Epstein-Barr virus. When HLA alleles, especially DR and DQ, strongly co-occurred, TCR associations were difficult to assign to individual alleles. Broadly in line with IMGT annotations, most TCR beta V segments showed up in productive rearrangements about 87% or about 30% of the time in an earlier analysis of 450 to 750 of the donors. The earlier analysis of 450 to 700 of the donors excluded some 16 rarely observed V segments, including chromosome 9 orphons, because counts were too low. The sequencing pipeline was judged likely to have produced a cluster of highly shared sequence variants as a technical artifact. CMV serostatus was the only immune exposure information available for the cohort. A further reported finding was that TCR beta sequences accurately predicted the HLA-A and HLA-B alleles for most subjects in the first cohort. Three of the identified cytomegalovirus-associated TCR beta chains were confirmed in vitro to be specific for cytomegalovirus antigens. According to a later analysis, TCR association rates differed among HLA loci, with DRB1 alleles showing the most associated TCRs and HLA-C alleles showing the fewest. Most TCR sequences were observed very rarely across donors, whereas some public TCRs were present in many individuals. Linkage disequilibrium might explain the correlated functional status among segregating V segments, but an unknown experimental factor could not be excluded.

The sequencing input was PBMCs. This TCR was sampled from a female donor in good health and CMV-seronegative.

CDR3 protein: CASSLASGPTKQFF. The nucleotide sequence reads TGTGCCAGCAGCTTAGCTAGCGGCCCCACGAAGCAGTTCTTC. The chain uses TRBV7-6 and TRBJ2-1, and TRBD2 may be the D gene, going by 6 matching bases. According to the germline V gene, CDR1 reads SGHVS and CDR2 reads FNYEAQ. Cut back by 0 bases and 11 bases, the V and J ends lie 14 bases apart. The CDR3 goes from the cysteine to the phenylalanine over 14 residues. Kept here is only the CDR3 DNA, which spans 42 bases and is read in frame from base 1.